Listed below are T cell receptor beta chains from one sample, sequenced in a study of blood T cell repertoires in COVID-19. Repertoires were generated with immunoSEQ multiplex PCR, while TCRdb's copy carries only in-frame clones and drops some. Among fewer than 350,000 clones listed, almost 90% were seen once. The sample was PBMCs or T cells enriched from blood (not recorded which). All receptors come from a young woman with acute COVID-19. Each CDR3 is given with its conserved first and last residue. The order of the fields is CDR3 DNA, CDR3 protein, D gene, J gene, V gene, clone size. The D gene is left open where the match is weak. Size is stated for part of the rows, as once, few or many counts, or as a class when the clone is expanded.

DNA: TGTGCCAGCAAAACCTCGGGAATGCCGTCCGGAAACACCATATATTTT
CDR3: CASKTSGMPSGNTIYF
D: .
J: TRBJ1-3
V: TRBV28
size: .

DNA: TGTGCCAGCAGGGGGACAGTCTTTCAGCCCCAGCATTTT
CDR3: CASRGTVFQPQHF
D: TRBD1
J: TRBJ1-5
V: TRBV6-5
size: once

DNA: TGTGCCAGCAGTTACCGCCACACTAGTCACTACGAGCAGTACTTC
CDR3: CASSYRHTSHYEQYF
D: .
J: TRBJ2-7
V: TRBV6-2/TRBV6-3
size: .

DNA: TGTGCCTGGAGGACGACAGGGCTCTCTGAAGCTTTCTTT
CDR3: CAWRTTGLSEAFF
D: TRBD1
J: TRBJ1-1
V: TRBV30
size: .

DNA: TGTGCCAGCCGGGGGGGCACTGAAGCTTTCTTT
CDR3: CASRGGTEAFF
D: .
J: TRBJ1-1
V: TRBV3-1/TRBV3-2
size: .

DNA: TGTGCCAGCAGCCGCGTTAACGAGCAGTACTTC
CDR3: CASSRVNEQYF
D: .
J: TRBJ2-7
V: TRBV3-1/TRBV3-2
size: .

DNA: TGTGCCTGGCAAAGCCTAGCGGGTGGGGTCGGTACGCAGTATTTT
CDR3: CAWQSLAGGVGTQYF
D: TRBD2
J: TRBJ2-3
V: TRBV30
size: .

DNA: TGTGCCAGCAGCGTAGATGACAGGGGTGAAAAACTGTTTTTT
CDR3: CASSVDDRGEKLFF
D: TRBD1
J: TRBJ1-4
V: TRBV9
size: .

DNA: TGTGCCAGCAGCCGGGGACAGGGTGAAGAAAAACTGTTTTTT
CDR3: CASSRGQGEEKLFF
D: TRBD1
J: TRBJ1-4
V: TRBV7-2
size: .

DNA: TGTGCCAGCAGTCGCCCGGCGGAGTTCCCTATGGGCTACACCTTC
CDR3: CASSRPAEFPMGYTF
D: .
J: TRBJ1-2
V: TRBV28
size: .

DNA: TGTGCCAGCAGCTTAGCCCAAGTCGGACAGGGAAAAAACATTCAGTACTTC
CDR3: CASSLAQVGQGKNIQYF
D: TRBD1
J: TRBJ2-4
V: TRBV7-8
size: .

DNA: TGTGCCAGCAGCACAACCGGGACAGGGGGCAAAGAGACCCAGTACTTC
CDR3: CASSTTGTGGKETQYF
D: TRBD1
J: TRBJ2-5
V: TRBV4-2
size: .

DNA: TGTGCCAGCAGCCGGGGGGGGACTGGAAACACCATATATTTT
CDR3: CASSRGGTGNTIYF
D: .
J: TRBJ1-3
V: TRBV28
size: .

DNA: TGTGCCAGCAGCTTGTCTGTGAACACTGAAGCTTTCTTT
CDR3: CASSLSVNTEAFF
D: .
J: TRBJ1-1
V: TRBV7-9
size: .

DNA: TGTGCCAGCAGAAAGGACAGACTTAATTCACCCCTCCACTTT
CDR3: CASRKDRLNSPLHF
D: .
J: TRBJ1-6
V: TRBV6-5
size: .

DNA: TGTGCCAGCAGACCGGGAGGGACTAGCGATGAGCAGTTCTTC
CDR3: CASRPGGTSDEQFF
D: TRBD2
J: TRBJ2-1
V: TRBV27
size: .

DNA: TGTGCCAGCAGCCAGTTAGGAGCGGGGCAGGGGACCCAGTACTTC
CDR3: CASSQLGAGQGTQYF
D: TRBD2
J: TRBJ2-5
V: TRBV14
size: .

DNA: TGTGCCAGCAGTTTAAATCCCTATCGTGAAGCTTTCTTT
CDR3: CASSLNPYREAFF
D: .
J: TRBJ1-1
V: TRBV6-2/TRBV6-3
size: .

DNA: TGTGCCAGCATCAGGGGGTTTGGAAACACCATATATTTT
CDR3: CASIRGFGNTIYF
D: TRBD1
J: TRBJ1-3
V: TRBV28
size: .

DNA: TGCGCCAGCAGCCAAGCCCGGGACAGGGGGGAGACCCAGTACTTC
CDR3: CASSQARDRGETQYF
D: TRBD1
J: TRBJ2-5
V: TRBV4-1
size: .

DNA: TGCGCCAGCAGCCTGACTAGTATGGGCGAGACCCAGTACTTC
CDR3: CASSLTSMGETQYF
D: .
J: TRBJ2-5
V: TRBV5-1
size: .

DNA: TGTGCCACCAGTGATCAGGGCGGAAACAATGAGCAGTTCTTC
CDR3: CATSDQGGNNEQFF
D: .
J: TRBJ2-1
V: TRBV24-1
size: .

DNA: TGCGCCAGCAGCCTTGTAGCGGTCGCAGATACGCAGTATTTT
CDR3: CASSLVAVADTQYF
D: .
J: TRBJ2-3
V: TRBV5-1
size: once

DNA: TGCGCCAGCAGCCAAGATAGGGCCAGGGCCCTTGGTGAAAAACTGTTTTTT
CDR3: CASSQDRARALGEKLFF
D: .
J: TRBJ1-4
V: TRBV4-1
size: .

DNA: TGTGCCAGCAGTTTACCCCAGACAGGGGGCTGGTCTGGAAACACCATATATTTT
CDR3: CASSLPQTGGWSGNTIYF
D: TRBD1
J: TRBJ1-3
V: TRBV28
size: .

DNA: TGTGCCAGCAGTTTATCCGGAGGGGCAAATACGCAGTATTTT
CDR3: CASSLSGGANTQYF
D: .
J: TRBJ2-3
V: TRBV28
size: once

DNA: TGTGCCAGCAGCGGGGGACAGGGGAATTCACCCCTCCACTTT
CDR3: CASSGGQGNSPLHF
D: TRBD1
J: TRBJ1-6
V: TRBV9
size: .

DNA: TGTGCCAGCAGCTATGGACAGACCTACAATGAGCAGTTCTTC
CDR3: CASSYGQTYNEQFF
D: .
J: TRBJ2-1
V: TRBV11-2
size: .

DNA: TGTGCCAGCAGTCCCGGGACAGGGGACACCGGGGAGCTGTTTTTT
CDR3: CASSPGTGDTGELFF
D: TRBD1
J: TRBJ2-2
V: TRBV6-4
size: .

DNA: TGTGCCAGTAGTATAACGACTAGCGGAGCAGATACGCAGTATTTT
CDR3: CASSITTSGADTQYF
D: TRBD2
J: TRBJ2-3
V: TRBV19
size: few

DNA: TGTGCCAGTACCCGGACAGGGAGTAACTATGGCTACACCTTC
CDR3: CASTRTGSNYGYTF
D: TRBD1
J: TRBJ1-2
V: TRBV19
size: .

DNA: TGCGCCAGCAGCGCAGGACAGGCCTACGAGCAGTACTTC
CDR3: CASSAGQAYEQYF
D: TRBD1
J: TRBJ2-7
V: TRBV10-1
size: .

DNA: TGTGCCAGCAGCCCCGGGGGATCGGGCAATCAGCCCCAGCATTTT
CDR3: CASSPGGSGNQPQHF
D: .
J: TRBJ1-5
V: TRBV7-9
size: .

DNA: TGCGCCAGCAGGGAAGGTAGCGAGGATACGCAGTATTTT
CDR3: CASREGSEDTQYF
D: .
J: TRBJ2-3
V: TRBV5-1
size: .

DNA: TGCGCCAGCAGCTTGAGTTTCGAGGGCGGGGAGCTGTTTTTT
CDR3: CASSLSFEGGELFF
D: .
J: TRBJ2-2
V: TRBV5-1
size: once

DNA: TGCGCCAGCAGCCAAGATTCGGGGGTTCAGCCCCAGCATTTT
CDR3: CASSQDSGVQPQHF
D: .
J: TRBJ1-5
V: TRBV4-3
size: .

DNA: TGTGCCAGCAGCCCGGGACTAGTAGCAGATACGCAGTATTTT
CDR3: CASSPGLVADTQYF
D: TRBD2
J: TRBJ2-3
V: TRBV13
size: once

DNA: TGTGCCAGCAGTTTACCCGGGACTAGCGGGCGAGGCAGGGAGACCCAGTACTTC
CDR3: CASSLPGTSGRGRETQYF
D: TRBD2
J: TRBJ2-5
V: TRBV28
size: .

DNA: TGTGCCAGCAGTGTCGTCCTGAACACTGAAGCTTTCTTT
CDR3: CASSVVLNTEAFF
D: .
J: TRBJ1-1
V: TRBV3-1/TRBV3-2
size: .

DNA: TGTGCCAGCAGCTTAGTGGGGCCAAATCAGCCCCAGCATTTT
CDR3: CASSLVGPNQPQHF
D: .
J: TRBJ1-5
V: TRBV7-9
size: .

DNA: TGTGCCAGCAGCGACCACCTGGACAGGCTGAATGGCTACACCTTC
CDR3: CASSDHLDRLNGYTF
D: TRBD1
J: TRBJ1-2
V: TRBV13
size: once

DNA: TGTGCCAGCAGTTTGGTGACTAGCGGGAGGGCCGGCACCAAAAACATTCAGTACTTC
CDR3: CASSLVTSGRAGTKNIQYF
D: TRBD2
J: TRBJ2-4
V: TRBV28
size: .

DNA: TGTGCCAGTAGTTTTACGCGTGATGAAAAACTGTTTTTT
CDR3: CASSFTRDEKLFF
D: .
J: TRBJ1-4
V: TRBV19
size: .

DNA: TGTGCCAGCAGTGTGACAGGGGCCGGCGTCTATGGCTACACCTTC
CDR3: CASSVTGAGVYGYTF
D: TRBD1
J: TRBJ1-2
V: TRBV2
size: .

DNA: TGTGCCAGCAGCTTAGTGCCAGGGGAAAGCTATGGCTACACCTTC
CDR3: CASSLVPGESYGYTF
D: .
J: TRBJ1-2
V: TRBV7-9
size: .

DNA: TGTGCCAGCAGACAACTACAGGGGTCCAATCAGCCCCAGCATTTT
CDR3: CASRQLQGSNQPQHF
D: TRBD1
J: TRBJ1-5
V: TRBV27
size: .

DNA: TGTGCCAGTAGTCCTTCGGACAAGTATAGCAATCAGCCCCAGCATTTT
CDR3: CASSPSDKYSNQPQHF
D: .
J: TRBJ1-5
V: TRBV19
size: .

DNA: TGTGCCAGCAGCCCCGGACTAGCTAGCACAGATACGCAGTATTTT
CDR3: CASSPGLASTDTQYF
D: TRBD2
J: TRBJ2-3
V: TRBV28
size: .

DNA: TGTGCCAGCAGCTTAAGCGGAGACCCCTCCTACGAGCAGTACTTC
CDR3: CASSLSGDPSYEQYF
D: .
J: TRBJ2-7
V: TRBV7-2
size: .

DNA: TGTGCCAGCAGACAGACTAGCGGGGGCTTCAATGAGCAGTTCTTC
CDR3: CASRQTSGGFNEQFF
D: TRBD2
J: TRBJ2-1
V: TRBV7-9
size: once

DNA: TGTGCCAGCAGTTTGCTAGCGGGCTCCTACGAGCAGTACTTC
CDR3: CASSLLAGSYEQYF
D: TRBD2
J: TRBJ2-7
V: TRBV28
size: .

DNA: TGTGCCAGCAGTTACCTAGGTGAGCAGTTCTTC
CDR3: CASSYLGEQFF
D: .
J: TRBJ2-1
V: TRBV6-5
size: .